One and the same sample provided the 26 T cell receptor beta chains below, sequenced in a study of lymphopenia after photon versus proton radiotherapy. TCRdb's table, derived via immunoSEQ multiplex PCR, lists solely in-frame clones and lacks some. The data contain some 38,000 clones, about 94% of them singletons. Material: peripheral blood, obtained from a patient treated with photon-based radiotherapy. These TCRs come from a man in his fifties or sixties with cholangiocarcinoma.

This rearrangement joins TRBV14 to TRBJ1-4; 11 nucleotides line up with TRBD1. Per the germline V gene, CDR1 is SGHDN and CDR2 is FVKESK. Trimming cost V 4 bases and J 1 base; bases outside gene matches: 8. The CDR3 spans 18 residues. CDR3 DNA sequence: TGTGCCAGCAGCCCCCACGGACAGGGGGCAGTAACTAATGAAAAACTGTTTTTT. Translating gives CASSPHGQGAVTNEKLFF.

The rearrangement joins TRBV28 to TRBJ2-7; 11 positions match TRBD2. The CDR3 has 14 amino acids. Trimming at V came to 8 bases and at J to 1 base, leaving 4 bases not matched to a gene. The germline V gene encodes CDR1 MDHEN and CDR2 SYDVKM. The CDR3 DNA sequence: TGTGCCAGCGGAGGGACTAGCGGATCCTACGAGCAGTACTTC. Amino acids: CASGGTSGSYEQYF.

This clone appeared a single time. The rearrangement joins TRBV11-2 to TRBJ2-1; D perhaps matches TRBD2 (9 bases). Between the trimmed V and J ends, which lost 7 bases and 3 bases, there was a span of 19 bases. The CDR3 has 16 amino acids. In germline, CDR1 is SGHAT, CDR2 FQNNGV. The CDR3 coding sequence is TGTGCCAGCACCCCTAGCGGGACAGGCGGCTACAATGAGCAGTTCTTC. Protein sequence: CASTPSGTGGYNEQFF. The whole variable domain, remainder taken from reference TRBV11-2 and TRBJ2-1, is EAGVAQSPRYKIIEKRQSVAFWCNPISGHATLYWYQQILGQGPKLLIQFQNNGVVDDSQLPKDRFSAERLKGVDSTLKIQPAKLEDSAVYLCASTPSGTGGYNEQFFGPGTRLTVL.

J is TRBJ2-7 and V is TRBV28; D may match TRBD1 or TRBD2 (5 bases each). CDR3 length: 15 residues. With 3 bases removed from V and 0 bases from J, the gap between germline ends came to 12 bases. The V gene's germline CDR1 is MDHEN and CDR2 SYDVKM. The CDR3 DNA sequence: TGTGCCAGCAGTTTCCCCCTCGGGACCTCCTACGAGCAGTACTTC. It specifies CASSFPLGTSYEQYF.

The chain has TRBV4-1 and TRBJ1-1; 8 nucleotides agree with TRBD1. Germline CDR1 MGHRA, CDR2 YSYEKL. Trimming took 4 bases from V and 4 from J; bases not matched to a gene: 14. The CDR3 is made up of 17 amino acids. The CDR3 DNA is TGCGCCAGCAGCCTAGACCCGTCAGGGGGCTCCCTCACTGAAGCTTTCTTT. Translated, it gives CASSLDPSGGSLTEAFF.

This clone was counted once. This chain links TRBV19 with TRBJ2-2, with TRBD1 identical over 7 bases. Germline V gene sequence: CDR1 LNHDA, CDR2 SQIVND (reference sequence). V lost 10 bases, J lost 6 bases, and 11 bases stayed unmatched. This CDR3 is built from 14 residues. DNA for the CDR3: TGTGCCACCGCATCTCAGGGGGTGGCCGGGGAGCTGTTTTTT. Translation gives CATASQGVAGELFF.

The CDR3 loop is CASSDSYNEKLFF. The CDR3 nucleotides are TGTGCCAGCAGCGACAGCTATAATGAAAAACTGTTTTTT. The chain recombines TRBV28 with TRBJ1-4, with D possibly being TRBD1 (5 bases). V gave up 6 bases and J gave up 4 bases, with 9 bases separating them. This CDR3 comprises 13 residues. CDR1 and CDR2 (germline): MDHEN, SYDVKM.

The V and J genes are TRBV7-7 and TRBJ2-5; D not certain. This CDR3 has 15 amino acids. Trimming pared 5 bases from V and 2 bases from J, leaving 15 bases between. Germline CDR1 and CDR2: SSHAT and FNYEAQ (reference sequence). CDR3 coding DNA: TGTGCCAGCAGCCCGGTTTCCGAGGATCAAGAGACCCAGTACTTC. It translates to CASSPVSEDQETQYF.

V is TRBV28 and J is TRBJ1-3; D not certain. Trimming removed 2 bases from V and 0 bases from J, with 8 bases in between. The CDR3 spans 15 residues. Looked up from germline, CDR1 is MDHEN and CDR2 is SYDVKM. The DNA of the CDR3 is TGTGCCAGCAGTTTAAGAGCCCTCTCTGGAAACACCATATATTTT. It codes for CASSLRALSGNTIYF.

The gene calls are TRBV5-1 and TRBJ2-3; D possibly corresponds to TRBD2 (5 bases). Per germline, CDR1 SGHRS and CDR2 YFSETQ. Trimming shortened V by 0 bases and J by 2 bases, and 13 bases separated the two germline ends. The CDR3 loop spans 16 amino acids. Here the CDR3 reads CASSLARRGYTDTQYF. Here the CDR3 DNA reads TGCGCCAGCAGCTTGGCGCGGCGCGGGTACACAGATACGCAGTATTTT.

This clone was found once. This chain links TRBV7-9 with TRBJ2-5; no firm D call. The length of the CDR3 is 13 residues. Germline V gives CDR1 SEHNR, CDR2 FQNEAQ (reference sequence). The germline V and J ends were trimmed by 3 bases and 1 base, with 6 bases remaining between them. The CDR3 protein is CASSLRTQETQYF. The CDR3 region has the DNA TGTGCCAGCAGCTTGCGGACCCAAGAGACCCAGTACTTC.

This chain links TRBV5-1 with TRBJ2-1; the D gene is possibly TRBD1 (6 bases). Deletions cut 4 bases from V and 4 bases from J, with 15 bases between. The CDR3 consists of 15 residues. Germline assignment: CDR1 SGHRS and CDR2 YFSETQ. In DNA, the CDR3 is TGCGCCAGCAGCGCCCTACAGGGCCCATACAATGAGCAGTTCTTC. This encodes CASSALQGPYNEQFF.

The V gene is TRBV19, the J gene TRBJ1-4; 8 bases agree with TRBD1. Germline V CDR1 and CDR2: LNHDA, SQIVND (reference sequence). V shed 1 base and J 8 bases; nucleotides not matched to a gene: 3. CDR3 size: 14 residues. This chain's CDR3 is CASSIGGDREKLFF. DNA for the CDR3: TGTGCCAGTAGTATAGGTGGGGACAGGGAAAAACTGTTTTTT.

The chain combines TRBV7-9 with TRBJ2-1, with TRBD2 matching over 13 bases. V gave up 10 bases and J gave up 2 bases; unmatched junction bases: 14. The germline V gene encodes CDR1 SEHNR and CDR2 FQNEAQ (reference sequence). The CDR3 extends over 18 amino acids. The CDR3 bases are TGTGCCATCGCCGCGGACCCCGGGACTAGCGGGACCTACAATGAGCAGTTCTTC. It yields the protein CAIAADPGTSGTYNEQFF. Drawing the rest from reference TRBV7-9 and TRBJ2-1, the complete variable domain is DTGVSQNPRHKITKRGQNVTFRCDPISEHNRLYWYRQTLGQGPEFLTYFQNEAQLEKSRLLSDRFSAERPKGSFSTLEIQRTEQGDSAMYLCAIAADPGTSGTYNEQFFGPGTRLTVL.

The chain joins TRBV2 to TRBJ1-4; possibly TRBD1 for D (5 bases). V shed 6 bases and J shed 5 bases, with 13 bases lying between them. The CDR3 covers 14 residues. The germline gives CDR1 SNHLY, CDR2 FYNNEI. CDR3 residues: CASSPWGRNEKLFF. The CDR3 coding sequence is TGTGCCAGCAGCCCCTGGGGCAGGAATGAAAAACTGTTTTTT. The entire variable domain, with the rest obtained from reference TRBV2 and TRBJ1-4, is as follows: EPEVTQTPSHQVTQMGQEVILRCVPISNHLYFYWYRQILGQKVEFLVSFYNNEISEKSEIFDDQFSVERPDGSNFTLKIRSTKLEDSAMYFCASSPWGRNEKLFFGSGTQLSVL.

V and J are TRBV28 and TRBJ2-7; 7 positions agree with TRBD1. CDR1 and CDR2 from the germline V gene are MDHEN and SYDVKM. Trimming took 5 bases from V and 4 from J; bases not matched to a gene: 11. The CDR3 is 15 residues long. CDR3: CASSPQTRGFYEQYF. The DNA of the CDR3 is TGTGCCAGCAGTCCCCAGACCAGGGGGTTTTACGAGCAGTACTTC.

J is TRBJ2-4 and V is TRBV6-6; the match to TRBD1 covers 7 bases. Trimming removed 6 bases from V and 1 base from J; junction bases left unmatched: 3. CDR1 MNHNY and CDR2 SVGAGI come from the germline V gene (reference sequence). This CDR3 region has 14 residues. The DNA of the CDR3 is TGTGCCAGCAGCCCGACAGGGGCCAAAAACATTCAGTACTTC. This gives the protein CASSPTGAKNIQYF.

This chain links TRBV28 with TRBJ2-6; possibly TRBD1 or TRBD2 for D (5 bases each). The germline gives CDR1 MDHEN, CDR2 SYDVKM. With 4 bases removed from V and 0 bases from J, the gap between germline ends came to 16 bases. CDR3 length equals 18 residues. This chain's CDR3 is CASSSTPGRISGANVLTF. The CDR3 DNA sequence: TGTGCCAGCAGTTCAACTCCGGGACGGATCTCTGGGGCCAACGTCCTGACTTTC.

The DNA for the CDR3 is TGTGCCAGCAGCTTAGCTTTCGGCAGGAGTTATTCCAATGGCTACACCTTC. The encoded protein is CASSLAFGRSYSNGYTF. The chain joins TRBV7-9 to TRBJ1-2; unclear D gene. The V gene lost 0 bases and the J gene lost 6 bases, with 20 bases spanning the gap. There are 17 residues in the CDR3. Per germline, CDR1 SEHNR and CDR2 FQNEAQ (reference sequence).

This chain links TRBV11-1 with TRBJ2-1; no reliable D call. From germline, CDR1 is SGHAT and CDR2 FQDESV (reference sequence). V shed 3 bases and J shed 4 bases, with 7 bases lying between them. The CDR3 sequence is 13 residues long. CDR3 sequence (DNA): TGTGCCAGCAGCTTCTACACTTACAATGAGCAGTTCTTC. Encoded protein: CASSFYTYNEQFF.

The rearrangement links TRBV11-2 to TRBJ2-1, with 9 bases fitting TRBD2. CDR1 and CDR2 from the germline V gene are SGHAT and FQNNGV. V lost 4 bases and J lost 6; bases outside the gene matches: 7. This CDR3 spans 15 amino acids. In nucleotides, the CDR3 is TGTGCCAGCAGCTCTGGGGCTAGCGGGACCAATGAGCAGTTCTTC. It encodes CASSSGASGTNEQFF.

A single count supports this clone. V is TRBV19 and J is TRBJ1-5, with D perhaps TRBD1 (6 bases). Germline V gives CDR1 LNHDA, CDR2 SQIVND (reference sequence). The CDR3 consists of 13 residues. Trimming shortened V by 4 bases and J by 4 bases, and 8 bases separated the two germline ends. CDR3 sequence reads: CASSTRGNQPQHF. In nucleotides, the CDR3 is TGTGCCAGTAGTACGAGGGGGAATCAGCCCCAGCATTTT. The full variable domain, completed using reference TRBV19 and TRBJ1-5, is DGGITQSPKYLFRKEGQNVTLSCEQNLNHDAMYWYRQDPGQGLRLIYYSQIVNDFQKGDIAEGYSVSREKKESFPLTVTSAQKNPTAFYLCASSTRGNQPQHFGDGTRLSIL.

This clone has only one observation. The V and J genes are TRBV19 and TRBJ2-3; D possibly corresponds to TRBD2 (7 bases). CDR1 and CDR2 (germline): LNHDA, SQIVND (reference sequence). V was pared by 4 bases and J by 0 bases, with 14 bases between. The CDR3 totals 16 residues. DNA for the CDR3: TGTGCCAGTAGTACCCGGGGGGCACCTAGCACAGATACGCAGTATTTT. It encodes CASSTRGAPSTDTQYF.

The rearrangement joins TRBV5-6 to TRBJ1-1; no clear D. Deletions cut 1 base from V and 1 base from J, with 5 bases between. Germline CDR1 reads SGHDT; CDR2 reads YYEEEE. The CDR3 is made up of 13 amino acids. DNA of the CDR3: TGTGCCAGCAGCTTGCCAGGGAACACTGAAGCTTTCTTT. Protein product: CASSLPGNTEAFF.

This clone is a singleton in its sample. The chain links TRBV7-3 to TRBJ2-3; no clear D gene. The V gene lost 3 bases and the J gene lost 5 bases, with 9 bases spanning the gap. The germline gives CDR1 SGHTA, CDR2 FQGTGA. The CDR3 is made up of 13 amino acids. The CDR3 nucleotides are TGTGCCAGCAGCTTCCTTAGAGGAGATACGCAGTATTTT. Its protein is CASSFLRGDTQYF.

The chain joins TRBV12-5 to TRBJ1-2; D not resolved. Looked up from germline, CDR1 is LGHNT and CDR2 is FRNRAP. The V end lost 3 bases, the J end lost 2 bases, and 7 bases lay between the germline ends. The CDR3 extends over 13 amino acids. The DNA for the CDR3 is TGTGCTAGTGGTTTATCGGGGAACTATGGCTACACCTTC. It encodes CASGLSGNYGYTF.